Sequencing of this T cell receptor (beta chain) was carried out in a study of vaccination effects on CD4 cells after COVID-19 (dated by TCRdb to 2022 to 2024). Looking at the study overall: The ViraFEST assay stimulated PBMC with viral peptide pools and then used TCR sequencing to identify antigen-specific CD4+ T cell clonotypes by expansion. Each participant got two doses of an mRNA SARS-CoV-2 vaccine, either BNT162b2 or mRNA-1273. Each well held two million PBMC cultured in IMDM containing approximately 5.3% human AB serum, 10 IU/ml IL-2 and gentamicin, along with about 9.5 ug/ml peptides. SARS-CoV-2 spike-specific CD4+ TCR repertoires from before and after mRNA vaccination were compared in COVID-19 convalescent patients and in infection-naive vaccine recipients. The full study included around ten COVID-19 convalescent patients and a handful of SARS-CoV-2-naive healthy vaccine recipients. Cultures from other donors in the study were sequenced using the Oncomine TCR Beta short-read assay on an Illumina iSeq 100.

What the authors observed across the whole study: In healthy vaccine recipients, vaccine-induced clones were almost all SARS-CoV-2 mono-reactive, with only 1 of 255 being cross-reactive with common cold coronaviruses. At late post-vaccination timepoints, both infection-induced and vaccine-induced clones showed marked clonal contraction, consistent with waning T cell responses. Only a small number of convalescent patients were included, and no early post-infection timepoints were available, which limited the study.

Details on this clone: Its antigen is unknown. No per-base quality is available; no much larger clone lies one base away.

Library preparation used the immunoSEQ multiplex PCR assay. DNA from the cultured, isolated CD4+ T cells was subjected to TCR beta CDR3 sequencing. In the authors' own workflow: The analysis removed non-productive TCR sequences, trimmed reads to the CDR3 region, and retained only CDR3s that were 7 or more amino acids long. The MANAFEST web app was used to pick out antigen-specific clonotypes by comparing their expansion in peptide wells with that in reference cultures. To be called positive, a clone needed expansion at FDR<0.05 compared with the reference and with all other wells, an odds ratio greater than 5, and a frequency greater than 0.1% in two replicate wells. A clonotype was defined as cross-reactive if the clonotype was significantly expanded both in SARS-CoV-2 spike wells and in at least one common cold coronavirus spike condition. CDR3 similarity was assessed by Levenshtein distance using the stringdist R package, and unrooted trees were constructed with ape in R 3.6.1. Not all clones reach the TCRdb copy of this immuneACCESS table, which keeps in-frame sequences only. Checked studies attribute under half of the gap to unresolved V genes and leave the rest unexplained. V, J and clone size are those of that table, while D and trimming were read from the DNA. The sample data list about 48,000 clones, and about 67% of these were observed just once. About 5% of the sample comes from the top ten.

Inclusive of the bounding cysteine and phenylalanine, the CDR3 is 13 residues long. Here the CDR3 DNA is all that survives: 39 bases in frame from base 1. The germline ends are 11 bases apart after V is trimmed by 5 bases and J by 3 bases. As encoded in the germline V gene (reference sequence), CDR1 is MNHEY while CDR2 is SMNVEV. After 10 to 11 days of culture, CD4+ T cells were isolated with the EasySep CD4+ T cell isolation kit. None of the healthy vaccine recipients had a prior SARS-CoV-2 infection, which was confirmed by nucleocapsid antibody tests that came back negative both before and after vaccination. On days 3 and 7, half of the culture medium was replaced with fresh IL-2-containing medium. Unless noted otherwise, every peptide stimulation condition was cultured in triplicate wells. PBMC were separated from whole blood using Ficoll-Paque Plus gradient centrifugation and were then either cryopreserved at -140C or used fresh. Genomic DNA was extracted from cultured CD4+ T cells with the QIAamp micro DNA kit.

The sequences come from CD4+ T cells from PBMCs cultured without peptide, collected before COVID-19 vaccination. The rearrangement joined TRBV27 to TRBJ2-7, with a tentative D gene TRBD1 over 7 matching bases. This clonotype was sampled from a human donor who received a COVID-19 vaccine. The encoded CDR3 is CASSQGGYYEQYF. DNA sequence: TGTGCCAGCAGTCAGGGGGGCTACTACGAGCAGTACTTC.